The TCR beta chain described here comes from a study of blood T cell repertoires in COVID-19. Study at large: PBMCs, B-cell-depleted T cells, or T cells provided the cDNA or gDNA that made up the material.

From germline, CDR1 is MNHNY and CDR2 SVGAGI (reference sequence). CDR3 length: 17 residues. V shed 5 bases, J shed 0 bases, and the junction held 10 bases outside the gene matches. In this sample, this clone turned up once. The method was immunoSEQ multiplex PCR; TCRdb's version includes in-frame clones alone and lacks a portion of them. The sample has over 60,000 clones, roughly 82% seen once; the top ten hold roughly an eighth. The sequence was collected from a woman of 80 years or more with acute or convalescent COVID-19. The chain links TRBV6-6 to TRBJ2-1, with 7 bases that match TRBD1. The specimen was peripheral blood. The CDR3 spells CASSQTTGVPSYNEQFF. CDR3 DNA: TGTGCCAGCAGTCAAACCACAGGGGTCCCCTCCTACAATGAGCAGTTCTTC.